The T cell receptor beta chain described here comes from a study of blood T cell repertoires in COVID-19. Study details: The study drew acute and convalescent COVID-19 samples from the United States, Italy and Spain. The cDNA or gDNA used as material had been derived from T cells, B-cell-depleted T cells, or PBMCs.

Sequencing used immunoSEQ multiplex PCR; TCRdb keeps in-frame clones, though not all of them. The data hold roughly 79,000 clones, with roughly 87% observed a single time. Germline V gene sequence: CDR1 SGHKS, CDR2 YYEKEE (reference sequence). CDR3 length equals 14 residues. Unmatched junction bases numbered 8, after V lost 4 bases and J lost 8 bases. The sequenced material came from peripheral blood. The genes are TRBV5-5 and TRBJ1-2; TRBD1 aligns across 10 bases. This TCR came from a woman at least 80 years old with active or convalescent COVID-19. The CDR3 DNA is TGTGCCAGCAGCACGGACAGGGGGGCGGAAGGCTACACCTTC. This codes for CASSTDRGAEGYTF.